A single sample is the source of the 8 T cell receptor beta chains below, sequenced in a study of blood T cell repertoires in COVID-19. Using immunoSEQ multiplex PCR, the repertoire was profiled, and TCRdb retains in-frame clones only, with some absent. In the table there are around 58,000 clones, approximately 91% of which are singletons. The sequencing sample was made of peripheral blood. These TCRs come from a woman aged 60-70 years with active or convalescent COVID-19.

The chain recombines TRBV5-1 with TRBJ2-1, with TRBD2 matching over 12 bases. The CDR3 covers 16 residues. Germline trimming cut 0 bases from V and 7 bases from J; bases unmatched to any gene: 5. Germline V CDR1 and CDR2: SGHRS, YFSETQ. This CDR3 is CASSLAGLAGRNEQFF. The CDR3, as DNA: TGCGCCAGCAGCTTGGCCGGACTAGCGGGGAGAAATGAGCAGTTCTTC.

This clone has a single count. The rearrangement links TRBV30 to TRBJ1-3, with TRBD1 matching over 7 bases. After removal of 4 bases from V and 0 bases from J, the junction contained 9 bases not matched to a gene. The CDR3 extends over 16 amino acids. Germline loops: CDR1 GTSNPN, CDR2 SVGIG (reference sequence). The CDR3 protein is CAWKVGTAFSGNTIYF. CDR3 nucleotide sequence: TGTGCCTGGAAGGTTGGGACAGCCTTCTCTGGAAACACCATATATTTT. Full variable domain (missing parts from reference TRBV30 and TRBJ1-3): SQTIHQWPATLVQPVGSPLSLECTVEGTSNPNLYWYRQAAGRGLQLLFYSVGIGQISSEVPQNLSASRPQDRQFILSSKKLLLSDSGFYLCAWKVGTAFSGNTIYFGEGSWLTVV.

This sequence joins TRBV6-6 and TRBJ2-7, with D possibly matching TRBD1 (5 bases). V was shortened by 5 bases and J by 5 bases, with 10 bases between the two germline ends. The germline V gene has CDR1 MNHNY and CDR2 SVGAGI (reference sequence). The CDR3 sequence is 12 residues long. The CDR3, as DNA: TGTGCCAGCAGTCAGGACACGGACGAGCAGTACTTC. It translates to CASSQDTDEQYF.

For the CDR3, the DNA is TGTGCCAGCTCACCACGGAGGAGCGAAAACATTCAGTACTTC. The encoded protein is CASSPRRSENIQYF. The chain joins TRBV18 to TRBJ2-4; D might be TRBD2 (5 bases). Germline values: CDR1 KGHSH, CDR2 LQKENI. This CDR3 has 14 residues. V was cut by 1 base and J by 5 bases, with 9 bases left in between.

The rearrangement links TRBV15 to TRBJ1-3; weak D call: TRBD1 (5 bases). Trimming took off 0 bases at V and 2 bases at J, with 14 bases between the two ends. Germline V gene lookup returns CDR1 LNHNV and CDR2 YYDKDF (reference sequence). This CDR3 region has 17 residues. The CDR3 nucleotides read TGTGCCACCAGCAGAGAGTTAAGGGGAGGTGCTGGAAACACCATATATTTT. Protein: CATSRELRGGAGNTIYF. Based on the CDR3 plus reference TRBV15 and TRBJ1-3, the full variable domain is DAMVIQNPRYQVTQFGKPVTLSCSQTLNHNVMYWYQQKSSQAPKLLFHYYDKDFNNEADTPDNFQSRRPNTSFCFLDIRSPGLGDTAMYLCATSRELRGGAGNTIYFGEGSWLTVV.

This chain uses TRBV7-9 with TRBJ1-2; no definite D call. From germline, CDR1 is SEHNR and CDR2 FQNEAQ (reference sequence). The CDR3 loop spans 13 amino acids. Between the trimmed V and J ends, which lost 7 bases and 4 bases, there was a span of 13 bases. CDR3 protein: CASTQPPVYGYTF. The CDR3 region has the DNA TGTGCCAGCACCCAACCCCCGGTCTATGGCTACACCTTC.

V gene TRBV19 combines with J gene TRBJ2-1; maybe TRBD2 (7 bases). Per germline, CDR1 LNHDA and CDR2 SQIVND (reference sequence). V lost 5 bases and J lost 14, with 22 bases in between. The CDR3 runs to 14 residues. The CDR3 region has the DNA TGTGCCAGTAGTCCCCAGGGGACTATTCGGATAGAGTTCTTC. It is translated as CASSPQGTIRIEFF.

The chain recombines TRBV15 with TRBJ1-1; D may be TRBD1 (5 bases). The length of the CDR3 is 16 residues. The V gene lost 0 bases and the J gene lost 6 bases, with 17 bases spanning the gap. Germline CDR1 LNHNV, CDR2 YYDKDF (reference sequence). In nucleotides, the CDR3 is TGTGCCACCAGCAGAGAAGGCGCTGGGGCAGGGCCTGAAGCTTTCTTT. It codes for CATSREGAGAGPEAFF.